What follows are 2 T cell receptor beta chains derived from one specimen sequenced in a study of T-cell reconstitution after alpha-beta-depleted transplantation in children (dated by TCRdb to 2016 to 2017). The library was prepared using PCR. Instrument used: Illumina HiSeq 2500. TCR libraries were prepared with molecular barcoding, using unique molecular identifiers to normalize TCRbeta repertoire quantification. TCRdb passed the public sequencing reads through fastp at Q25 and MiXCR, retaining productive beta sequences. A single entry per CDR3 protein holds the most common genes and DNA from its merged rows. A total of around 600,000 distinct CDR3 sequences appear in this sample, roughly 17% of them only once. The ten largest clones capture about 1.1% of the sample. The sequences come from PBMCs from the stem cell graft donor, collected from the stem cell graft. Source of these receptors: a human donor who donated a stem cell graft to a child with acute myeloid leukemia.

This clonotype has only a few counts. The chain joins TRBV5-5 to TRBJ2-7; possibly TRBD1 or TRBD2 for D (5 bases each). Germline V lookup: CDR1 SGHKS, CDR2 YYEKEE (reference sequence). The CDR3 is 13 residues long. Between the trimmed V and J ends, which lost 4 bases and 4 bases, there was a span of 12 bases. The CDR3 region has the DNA TGTGCCAGCAGCACGCAGGGACCTTACGAGCAGTACTTC. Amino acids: CASSTQGPYEQYF.

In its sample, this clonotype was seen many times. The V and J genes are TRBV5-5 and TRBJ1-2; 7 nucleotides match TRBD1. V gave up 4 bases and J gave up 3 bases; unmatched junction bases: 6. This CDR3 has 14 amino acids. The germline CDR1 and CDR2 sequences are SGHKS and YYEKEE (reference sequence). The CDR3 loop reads CASSHRGGDYGYTF. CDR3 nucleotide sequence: TGTGCCAGCAGCCACAGGGGTGGGGACTATGGCTACACCTTC.